This TCR beta chain came from a study of blood T cell repertoires in COVID-19. In germline, CDR1 is MGHRA, CDR2 YSYEKL. V was trimmed by 1 base and J by 5 bases, leaving 8 bases between them. The CDR3 consists of 14 residues. Clones were sequenced by immunoSEQ multiplex PCR, and TCRdb holds only the in-frame ones, with some missing. The profile shows hundreds of thousands of clones, 80% to 90% of them singletons. Exposed participants came across a COVID-19 case within 2 weeks before study entry. The specimen was PBMCs or T cells enriched from blood (not recorded which). The sequence was collected from a man aged 45-65 years who had been exposed to COVID-19. This sequence joins TRBV4-1 and TRBJ2-2; no clear D gene. Here the CDR3 reads CASSQGSFTGELFF. In DNA, the CDR3 is TGCGCCAGCAGCCAAGGGAGTTTTACCGGGGAGCTGTTTTTT.